This T cell receptor (beta chain) stems from a study of radiation and T cells in renal cell carcinoma. General study findings and limits: Pretreatment tumor biopsies were lacking, so baseline clonotypes are unknown. From baseline, blood top tumor clonotypes peaked at 2 weeks post-radiation.

Noted time point: blood 4 weeks post-SBRT, at nephrectomy. Specified treatment: 15 Gy SBRT to primary tumor, nephrectomy 4 weeks later. Nephrectomy followed 15 Gy stereotactic body radiation by 4 weeks. Sequencing used immunoSEQ multiplex PCR; TCRdb keeps in-frame clones, though not all of them. The profile shows 130,000 to 150,000 clones, about 86% of them singletons. The CDR3 loop spans 15 amino acids. Per the germline V gene, CDR1 is LNHDA and CDR2 is SQIVND (reference sequence). V was cut by 3 bases and J by 1 base, with 7 bases left in between. On this clone itself: The antigen is unknown.

The source was blood, collected from a patient whose treatment included radiotherapy and nephrectomy. The TCR was taken from a woman aged 50 to 60 with renal cell carcinoma. V and J are TRBV19 and TRBJ2-6; D gene ambiguous. CDR3 sequence (DNA): TGTGCCAGTAGTATCCTCGGGTCTGGGGCCAACGTCCTGACTTTC. Its protein product is CASSILGSGANVLTF.